This entry is about one T cell receptor (beta chain). The target antigen is unknown. TCRdb's table, derived via immunoSEQ multiplex PCR, lists solely in-frame clones and lacks some. The table includes fewer than 35,000 clones, less than 95% detected once. CDR1 is SGHVS and CDR2 is FNYEAQ in the germline V gene. This CDR3 contains 15 residues. J lost 3 bases, V lost 3 bases, and 3 bases had no gene match. The source of the sample is a study of T cells in tuberculosis. Study context: CD1B tetramers identified T cells specific for mycobacterial lipid GMM. Findings and caveats of the study: Samples were chosen by availability of cryopreserved specimens.

The chain is built from TRBV7-6 and TRBJ2-1, with 9 bases fitting TRBD1. This TCR was sampled from a donor under 30 with latent tuberculosis or without tuberculosis infection. Source material: PBMCs. The chain's CDR3 is CASSFSGQGYNEQFF. The CDR3 coding sequence is TGTGCCAGCAGCTTCTCGGGACAGGGCTACAATGAGCAGTTCTTC.